The 9 T cell receptor beta chains reported below all come from one sample, sequenced in a study of blood T cells in healthy people across ages (dated by TCRdb to between 2015 and 2016). The method was 5' RACE. TCRdb lists the instrument as Illumina HiSeq 2500. A second about 7 to 12 cycle PCR used a sample-barcoded 5' primer and a J-beta primer mix. TCRdb reprocessed the public reads (quality trimming at Q25 with fastp, clone calling with MiXCR) and kept in-frame beta chains. All rows with the same CDR3 protein become a single entry with the most common DNA and genes. Counted in this sample were around 400,000 distinct CDR3 sequences; roughly half of them appeared once. 45% to 65% of the sample is in the top ten clones. The material sequenced was blood. The receptors come from a man in his fifties or sixties in good health.

The chain employs TRBV7-2 and TRBJ2-1; perhaps TRBD2 as D (6 bases). The CDR3 has 16 residues. V dropped 5 bases and J dropped 6 bases, with 20 bases sitting between them. Germline values: CDR1 SGHTA, CDR2 FQGNSA. CDR3: CASSPGGSPTSNEQFF. The CDR3 DNA reads as TGTGCCAGCAGCCCCGGAGGGTCACCAACCTCCAATGAGCAGTTCTTC.

This clonotype was picked up many times. The chain links TRBV29-1 to TRBJ2-7; 10 nucleotides align to TRBD2. Germline CDR1 and CDR2: SQVTM and ANQGSEA. J was trimmed by 7 bases and V by 6 bases; bases with no gene match: 18. CDR3 length: 16 amino acids. In DNA, the CDR3 is TGCAGCGTGGCCACTCCCAAGCTAGCGGGAGTGGGTGAGCAGTACTTC. It specifies CSVATPKLAGVGEQYF.

The chain combines TRBV3-1 with TRBJ2-1; possibly TRBD1 for D (6 bases). The CDR3 is 15 amino acids. The germline gives CDR1 LGHDT, CDR2 YNNKEL (reference sequence). V was shortened by 2 bases and J by 9 bases, with 17 bases between the two germline ends. CDR3 sequence reads: CASSQNQGWVSEQFF. The CDR3 coding sequence is TGTGCCAGCAGCCAAAATCAGGGGTGGGTTAGTGAGCAGTTCTTC.

J is TRBJ2-4 and V is TRBV7-2, with no clear D. The last part of the DNA fits TRBJ2-7 better; the J call may be wrong. This CDR3 comprises 13 residues. CDR1 is SGHTA and CDR2 is FQGNSA in the germline V gene. CDR3 protein: CASSVRAESEQYF. CDR3 in DNA: TGTGCCAGCAGCGTAAGGGCAGAAAGCGAGCAGTACTTC.

A remark on this clonotype: A much larger clone differs by one base, so this may be a read error. V is TRBV7-2 and J is TRBJ2-7; 9 bases are shared with TRBD2. Germline V gene sequence: CDR1 SGHTA, CDR2 FQGNSA. CDR3 length: 16 amino acids. V lost 2 bases, J lost 7 bases, and 12 bases stayed unmatched. This chain's CDR3 is CASSLSEFSGSSEQYF. For the CDR3, the DNA is TGTGCCAGCAGCTTATCGGAATTTAGCGGGAGTAGTGAGCAGTACTTC.

Note on this clonotype: One junction end disagrees with the germline gene, perhaps due to a read error. The genes are TRBV7-3 and TRBJ2-1, with D unresolved. The CDR3 runs to 17 residues. Germline V gene sequence: CDR1 SGHTA, CDR2 FQGTGA. CDR3 in amino acids: CASSDRRTSSSDNEQFF. The CDR3 DNA reads as TGTGCCAGCAGCGATAGGCGTACCTCTTCCTCCGACAATGAGCAGTTCTTC.

V usage is TRBV20-1 and J usage is TRBJ2-5, with 9 positions matching TRBD2. Unmatched junction bases numbered 12, after V lost 3 bases and J lost 1 base. The germline V gene has CDR1 DFQATT and CDR2 SNEGSKA (reference sequence). There are 17 residues in the CDR3. DNA of the CDR3: TGCAGTGCTAGCCCCCTAGCGGGATCCGTGGGCCAAGAGACCCAGTACTTC. Its protein product is CSASPLAGSVGQETQYF.

The chain joins TRBV12-3 or TRBV12-4 to TRBJ2-3; TRBD1 aligns across 9 bases. The CDR3 is made up of 15 amino acids. V lost 5 bases, J lost 3 bases, and 6 bases stayed unmatched. The CDR3 here is CASSQQGATTDTQYF. The CDR3 coding sequence is TGTGCCAGCAGTCAACAGGGGGCGACAACAGATACGCAGTATTTT.

The rearrangement joins TRBV6-5 to TRBJ2-7, with 8 bases aligning to TRBD1. The CDR3 spans 15 residues. CDR1 and CDR2 (germline): MNHEY, SVGAGI. Trimming at V came to 5 bases and at J to 3 bases, leaving 9 bases not matched to a gene. The CDR3, as DNA: TGTGCCAGCAGTCCCGACAGGGGCAGGAGCTACGAGCAGTACTTC. It yields the protein CASSPDRGRSYEQYF.